Listed below are T cell receptor beta chains from one sample, sequenced in a study of shared clonotypes between healthy human individuals. The protocol was immunoSEQ multiplex PCR, while the TCRdb copy is restricted to in-frame clones and leaves out a portion. The sample includes roughly 1,100,000 clones, about 80% of them seen just once. The material sequenced was memory CD4+ T cells sorted from blood. All receptors derive from a man in his late teens or twenties in good health. CDR3s include the opening cysteine and the closing phenylalanine or tryptophan. A D gene is named only where the DNA matches it firmly. Rows give clone size only sometimes, using once, few, many, or a class for an expanded clone.

>NA|TRBV5-6|NA|TRBJ1-1
TGTGCCAGCAGAAATGACATAGGGTTCACTGAAGCTTTCTTT
CASRNDIGFTEAFF
>NA|TRBV21-1|NA|TRBJ1-5
TGTGCCAGCAGCAAATGGGGTGGGCTTAGCAATCAGCCCCAGCATTTT
CASSKWGGLSNQPQHF
>NA|TRBV6-5|NA|TRBJ1-5
TGTGCCAGCAGTTACTCGAGGCAGGGCCAGCCCCAGCATTTT
CASSYSRQGQPQHF
>NA|TRBV10-3|NA|TRBJ2-3
TGTGCCATCAGCGCCCTCACAGGGTTGAAAAGCACAGATACGCAGTATTTT
CAISALTGLKSTDTQYF
>few|TRBV6-5|NA|TRBJ1-6
TGTGCCAGCAGTTCTCCCGGACACCCACTCCACTTT
CASSSPGHPLHF
>NA|TRBV13|NA|TRBJ2-3
TGTGCCAGCAGCTCTTGGGCAGAGGACACAGATACGCAGTATTTT
CASSSWAEDTDTQYF
>NA|TRBV4-2|NA|TRBJ1-2
TGTGCCAGCAGCCAAGAGACTTCGACGACATATGGCTACACCTTC
CASSQETSTTYGYTF
>NA|TRBV30|NA|TRBJ1-2
TGTGCCTGGAGTCCGGGGGCCTATGGCTACACCTTC
CAWSPGAYGYTF
>NA|TRBV5-6|NA|TRBJ2-7
TGTGCCAGCAGCCCCCGTTTGGGACAAACCTACGAGCAGTACTTC
CASSPRLGQTYEQYF
>NA|TRBV7-7|NA|TRBJ2-3
TGTGCTAGCAGCTCTGGGCCCGGCGGAAATACGCAGTATTTT
CASSSGPGGNTQYF
>NA|TRBV7-2|NA|TRBJ2-1
TGTGCCAGCAATAGGGTTCTCCTGAGCTCCTACAATGAGCAGTTCTTC
CASNRVLLSSYNEQFF
>NA|TRBV15|NA|TRBJ2-7
TGTGCCACCAGCAGAGACAAACCCTACGAGCAGTACTTC
CATSRDKPYEQYF
>NA|TRBV29-1|NA|TRBJ1-3
TGCAGCCTTAGGACAGCTGGAAACACCATATATTTT
CSLRTAGNTIYF
>NA|TRBV6-5|TRBD1|TRBJ2-4
TGTGCCAGCAGCTTGGACAGGGGGGACATTCAGTACTTC
CASSLDRGDIQYF
>NA|TRBV30|NA|TRBJ2-4
TGTGCCTGGCAGGGCCCCAAAAACATTCAGTACTTC
CAWQGPKNIQYF
>NA|TRBV10-3|TRBD1|TRBJ1-4
TGTGCCGCCGGGGACAGGGATGAAAAACTGTTTTTT
CAAGDRDEKLFF
>few|TRBV7-9|NA|TRBJ2-1
TGTGCCAGCAGCCCCGGGGGATTTGTTCACGATGAGCAGTTCTTC
CASSPGGFVHDEQFF
>NA|TRBV28|NA|TRBJ2-1
TGTGCCAGCCGGCCGGGTGGGGGTCGGAATGAGCAGTTCTTC
CASRPGGGRNEQFF
>NA|TRBV19|NA|TRBJ1-1
TGTGCCAGTAGTGCTCAGTACACTGAAGCTTTCTTT
CASSAQYTEAFF
>NA|TRBV28|TRBD2|TRBJ2-4
TGTGCCAGCAGTTTCAGCCGGGGGGGCGGAAACATTCAGTACTTC
CASSFSRGGGNIQYF
>few|TRBV7-2|NA|TRBJ2-2
TGTGCCAGCAGCTTAGTAGCCGGGACCTCTCGAGCCGGGGAGCTGTTTTTT
CASSLVAGTSRAGELFF
>NA|TRBV15|TRBD2|TRBJ2-1
TGTGCCGTCGGAGAGGCGGGAGTCTATAATGAGCAGTTCTTC
CAVGEAGVYNEQFF
>NA|TRBV2|TRBD2|TRBJ2-5
TGTGCCAGCAAGGCGCTAGCGGGGGGCATAGGAGAGACCCAGTACTTC
CASKALAGGIGETQYF
>NA|TRBV5-4|NA|TRBJ2-2
TGTGCCAGCAGCCCACCACCCAGTGGACAGAACACCGGGGAGCTGTTTTTT
CASSPPPSGQNTGELFF
>once|TRBV5-1|NA|TRBJ1-1
TGCGCCAGCAGGCTAGCCCTCGGGCAGGCAAACACTGAAGCTTTCTTT
CASRLALGQANTEAFF
>NA|TRBV9|NA|TRBJ2-2
TGTGCCAGCAGCGTAGAGGCGACCGCCGGGGAGCTGTTTTTT
CASSVEATAGELFF
>NA|TRBV27|TRBD2|TRBJ2-7
TGTGCCAGCAGTCGGGGGGGCGGACGGGCCTTC
CASSRGGGRAF
>NA|TRBV6-1|NA|TRBJ1-2
TGTGCCAGCAGTGAAGACAGCAGGGGAGGAAACTATGGCTACACCTTC
CASSEDSRGGNYGYTF
>NA|TRBV19|NA|TRBJ2-3
TGTGCCAGTAGGGATGACAGGTCCACAGATACGCAGTATTTT
CASRDDRSTDTQYF
>NA|TRBV7-7|TRBD1|TRBJ2-5
TGTGCTAGCAGCTCGGACAGGGGGCAAGGGACCCAGTACTTC
CASSSDRGQGTQYF
>NA|TRBV11-1|NA|TRBJ1-1
TGTGCCAGCAGCCCGCGAGGGGGGCATGCTGAAGCTTTCTTT
CASSPRGGHAEAFF
>many|TRBV5-6|TRBD2|TRBJ2-7
TGTGCCAGCAGCCGCACTAGCGGAGCCTACGAGCAGTACTTC
CASSRTSGAYEQYF
>few|TRBV5-1|NA|TRBJ2-3
TGCGCCAGCAGCCCCGGCCCCACAGATACGCAGTATTTT
CASSPGPTDTQYF
>NA|TRBV5-5|NA|TRBJ2-1
TGTGCCAGCAGCGACACAGGGAGCGTAAACAATGAGCAGTTCTTC
CASSDTGSVNNEQFF
>NA|TRBV5-1|NA|TRBJ2-1
TGCGCCAGCAGAGATAGGGGCAGCGATGAGCAGTTCTTC
CASRDRGSDEQFF
>NA|TRBV28|NA|TRBJ2-7
TGTGCCAGCAGTCCCCACTCGTCCTCCTACGAGCAGTACTTC
CASSPHSSSYEQYF
>NA|TRBV28|TRBD1|TRBJ1-5
TGTGCCAGCAGCGCTACGGACAGGGACAATCAGCCCCAGCATTTT
CASSATDRDNQPQHF
>NA|TRBV7-8|NA|TRBJ2-2
TGTGCCAGCAGCATGTACACCGGGGAGCTGTTTTTT
CASSMYTGELFF
>NA|TRBV2|NA|TRBJ2-2
TGTGCCAGCAGGGAGGACACTGGGGAGCTGTTTTTT
CASREDTGELFF
>NA|TRBV7-3|TRBD1|TRBJ2-3
TGTGCCAGCAGCCCTGACCGGGACAGGGGCACAGATACGCAGTATTTT
CASSPDRDRGTDTQYF
>NA|TRBV2|NA|TRBJ2-2
TGTGCCAGCAGTGAAGGGGTACCCGGAAGGGGGGAGCTGTTTTTT
CASSEGVPGRGELFF
>NA|TRBV4-1|TRBD1|TRBJ2-7
TGCGCCAGCAGCCACCTCGGTCGGGAATCAGGGGGCGAGCAGTACTTC
CASSHLGRESGGEQYF
>NA|TRBV6-1|TRBD2|TRBJ2-3
TGTGCCAGCAGTGAAAGCGGGGGGACGACAGATACGCAGTATTTT
CASSESGGTTDTQYF
>NA|TRBV10-1|TRBD2|TRBJ2-3
TGCGCCAGCAGTGAGTCGGGGCTAGCGGGTCCCTGGACGGATACGCAGTATTTT
CASSESGLAGPWTDTQYF
>once|TRBV30|TRBD1|TRBJ2-2
TGTGCCTGGAGTGGCCCAGGGGGTACCGGGGAGCTGTTTTTT
CAWSGPGGTGELFF
>NA|TRBV27|NA|TRBJ1-4
TGTGCCAGAAAGGGAAGGGTTTGGCGAAATGAAAAACTGTTTTTT
CARKGRVWRNEKLFF
>NA|TRBV7-9|NA|TRBJ2-6
TGTGCCAGCACCCACCTAGCGACTGGGGCCAACGTCCTGACTTTC
CASTHLATGANVLTF
>few|TRBV11-2|NA|TRBJ1-1
TGTGCCAGCAGTCAGGGAAACACTGAAGCTTTCTTT
CASSQGNTEAFF
>NA|TRBV5-1|NA|TRBJ2-7
TGCGCCAGCAGCTTGGACTACAACCACTACGAGCAGTACTTC
CASSLDYNHYEQYF
>once|TRBV21-1|NA|TRBJ2-5
TGTGCCAGCAGCAAAGGGCAGGGGACCGAGACCCAGTACTTC
CASSKGQGTETQYF
>NA|TRBV15|TRBD2|TRBJ2-7
TGTGCCACCAGAGTCGGGGGGGCATCAGACTACGAGCAGTACTTC
CATRVGGASDYEQYF
>NA|TRBV30|NA|TRBJ2-3
TGTGCCTGGAGTGTAAACGGGGGAGGAGATACGCAGTATTTT
CAWSVNGGGDTQYF
>NA|TRBV5-4|TRBD1|TRBJ2-7
TGTGCCAGCAGCTTTTTCGACAGGGTGTACGAGCAGTACTTC
CASSFFDRVYEQYF
>once|TRBV30|NA|TRBJ1-1
TGTGCCTGGAGGCCGGGACAGAACACTGAAGCTTTCTTT
CAWRPGQNTEAFF
>NA|TRBV7-2|NA|TRBJ2-5
TGTGCCAGCAGCTTAGTGGAGACCCAGTACTTC
CASSLVETQYF
>NA|TRBV6-8|TRBD1|TRBJ2-7
TGTGCCAGCAGTTACCCGGGACAGTACTACGAGCAGTACTTC
CASSYPGQYYEQYF
>NA|TRBV10-3|NA|TRBJ2-2
TGTGCCATCAAAGGCATCAACACCGGGGAGCTGTTTTTT
CAIKGINTGELFF
>NA|TRBV7-2|NA|TRBJ2-3
TGTGCCAGCAGCTTTGGGAGTCGGGGTCCCACAGATACGCAGTATTTT
CASSFGSRGPTDTQYF